This is a list of T cell receptor beta chains from one sample in a study of identical twins. TCRdb re-called the 5' RACE reads through MiXCR, storing one row per CDR3 protein. The sample shows fewer than 550,000 distinct CDR3 sequences, 15% of them seen only once. The sample was also reused in another study, on yellow fever vaccine responses in identical twins.

The material sequenced was CD4+ T cells sorted from blood. These receptor sequences come from a woman under 30 in good health. Both conserved end residues are part of each CDR3. Each record gives: V gene, J gene, clone size, D gene, CDR3 DNA, CDR3 protein. A D gene is named only where the DNA matches it firmly. Clone sizes are given selectively: once, few, many, or a class where the clone is expanded.

>TRBV10-2|TRBJ2-2|NA|TRBD2
TGCGCCAGCAGTCGGACTAGCACGAACACCGGGGAGCTGTTTTTT
CASSRTSTNTGELFF
>TRBV10-3|TRBJ2-1|many|TRBD2
TGTGCCTGTCGGGGACTAGAGAACAATGAGCAGTTCTTC
CACRGLENNEQFF
>TRBV20-1|TRBJ1-4|few|NA
TGCAGTGCTAGAGGACGGGGGCCCCTAGTTCGTGAAAAACTGTTTTTT
CSARGRGPLVREKLFF
>TRBV20-1|TRBJ2-4|NA|NA
TGCAGTGCTGCGGAGGGCGGGAACATTCAGTACTTC
CSAAEGGNIQYF
>TRBV7-9|TRBJ2-5|NA|TRBD1
TGTGCCAGCAGCCAGGGACAGGGGGCAGAGACCCAGTACTTC
CASSQGQGAETQYF
>TRBV5-8|TRBJ2-7|few|NA
TGTGCCAGCAGCGTCGCGTTTAGCTACGAGCAGTACTTC
CASSVAFSYEQYF
>TRBV10-2|TRBJ2-7|few|NA
TGCGCCAGCAGTGAGTCCTACGAGCAGTACTTC
CASSESYEQYF
>TRBV6-1|TRBJ1-1|few|TRBD1
TGTGCCAGCAGAAGAACCGGACAGGGGGCCTTTGAAGCTTTCTTT
CASRRTGQGAFEAFF
>TRBV10-3|TRBJ2-2|NA|TRBD1
TGTGCCATCAGGACAGGGGCCGGGGAGCTGTTTTTT
CAIRTGAGELFF
>TRBV7-6|TRBJ1-1|few|NA
TGTGCCAGCAGCTTGGGGGGAATCGCTGAAGCTTTCTTT
CASSLGGIAEAFF
>TRBV6-1|TRBJ1-1|NA|NA
TGTGCCAGCAGCTCCGGGGTCGCCTTGAACACTGAAGCTTTCTTT
CASSSGVALNTEAFF
>TRBV29-1|TRBJ1-1|few|TRBD1
TGCAGCGTTGAAGTTTTTACAGGGGGCACTGAAGCTTTCTTT
CSVEVFTGGTEAFF
>TRBV12-5|TRBJ2-7|NA|NA
TGTGCTAGTGGTTTGGTCGTCGGGTCTTCTTACGAGCAGTACTTC
CASGLVVGSSYEQYF
>TRBV5-1|TRBJ2-1|NA|NA
TGCGCCAGCAGCTTAGGACAGTCCAATGAGCAGTTCTTC
CASSLGQSNEQFF
>TRBV6-1|TRBJ2-7|NA|TRBD1
TGTGCCAGCAGTCATCTATCGGGACAGGGGTTCCCCTACGAGCAGTACTTC
CASSHLSGQGFPYEQYF
>TRBV12-3/TRBV12-4|TRBJ2-1|NA|TRBD2
TGTGCCAGCAGCGTGCCGGGACTAGGAGGGGGCAATGAGCAGTTCTTC
CASSVPGLGGGNEQFF
>TRBV18|TRBJ1-5|NA|NA
TGTGCCAGCTCCCTGGACCCATTCCAGCCCCAGCATTTT
CASSLDPFQPQHF
>TRBV20-1|TRBJ1-2|many|TRBD1
TGCAGTGCTGGGGGCCGGGACAGGGGCTATGGCTACACCTTC
CSAGGRDRGYGYTF
>TRBV5-1|TRBJ1-1|few|TRBD1
TGCGCCAGCAGCTATAGGGGACAGATTAACACTGAAGCTTTCTTT
CASSYRGQINTEAFF
>TRBV19|TRBJ2-1|NA|NA
TGTGCCAGCCAAAAGAGGTTTACGGGACTCCTCGACAATGAGCAGTTCTTC
CASQKRFTGLLDNEQFF
>TRBV6-2/TRBV6-3|TRBJ1-4|few|TRBD1
TGTGCCAGCACTTTTTACAGGGGGCGTGAAAAACTGTTTTTT
CASTFYRGREKLFF
>TRBV6-2/TRBV6-3|TRBJ2-5|few|NA
TGTGCCAGCAGTTACAGTTGGGCCCAGTACTTC
CASSYSWAQYF